Following are 29 T cell receptor beta chains from one sample sequenced in a study of blood T cell repertoires in COVID-19. Clones were sequenced by immunoSEQ multiplex PCR, and TCRdb holds only the in-frame ones, with some missing. Of 400,000 to 500,000 clones in the sample, roughly 90% were seen once. Source material: PBMCs or T cells enriched from blood (not recorded which). The receptors stem from a woman in her 40s who had recovered from COVID-19.

The chain recombines TRBV19 with TRBJ1-5; maybe TRBD1 (5 bases). The CDR3 is 15 amino acids. The V end was cut by 3 bases, the J end by 4 bases, with 13 bases between. Germline CDR1 LNHDA, CDR2 SQIVND (reference sequence). Here the CDR3 reads CASSIWGSSNQPQHF. The DNA for the CDR3 is TGTGCCAGTAGTATTTGGGGCAGCTCGAATCAGCCCCAGCATTTT.

The genes are TRBV27 and TRBJ2-7, with 12 bases fitting TRBD2. The CDR3 sequence is 14 residues long. CDR1 is MNHEY and CDR2 is SMNVEV in the germline V gene (reference sequence). V trimming: 5 bases; J trimming: 2 bases; junction bases outside the gene matches: 1. CDR3 region: CASSASGRAYEQYF. The DNA of the CDR3 is TGTGCCAGCAGTGCTAGCGGGAGGGCCTACGAGCAGTACTTC.

The V gene is TRBV4-1, the J gene TRBJ1-6, with 7 positions matching TRBD1. Trimming took 4 bases from V and 6 from J; bases not matched to a gene: 3. The germline V gene has CDR1 MGHRA and CDR2 YSYEKL. This CDR3 has 14 amino acids. The CDR3, as DNA: TGCGCCAGCAGCCCTGGGACAGCTAATTCACCCCTCCACTTT. Its translation: CASSPGTANSPLHF.

V is TRBV6-1 and J is TRBJ2-5, with 7 bases fitting TRBD1. The germline CDR1 and CDR2 sequences are MNHNS and SASEGT. This CDR3 region has 13 residues. V gave up 3 bases and J gave up 4 bases; unmatched junction bases: 2. The DNA for the CDR3 is TGTGCCAGCAGTGAGACAGGGAGAGAGACCCAGTACTTC. Its protein is CASSETGRETQYF.

The chain uses TRBV29-1 and TRBJ1-3, with D uncertain. Per germline, CDR1 SQVTM and CDR2 ANQGSEA. This CDR3 region has 13 residues. The V gene lost 3 bases and the J gene lost 4 bases, with 10 bases spanning the gap. This CDR3 is CSVEHGAGNTIYF. The DNA of the CDR3 is TGCAGCGTTGAGCACGGAGCAGGAAACACCATATATTTT.

This clone was seen a handful of times. The chain couples TRBV19 to TRBJ1-1; TRBD1 matches at 7 bases. Germline CDR1 LNHDA, CDR2 SQIVND (reference sequence). The length of the CDR3 is 20 residues. V dropped 1 base and J dropped 3; count of bases not matched to a gene: 20. The CDR3 loop reads CASSIVGTGTAPYRDTEAFF. CDR3 in DNA: TGTGCCAGTAGTATAGTGGGAACCGGGACAGCTCCCTACAGGGACACTGAAGCTTTCTTT.

The chain has TRBV18 and TRBJ1-3, with D perhaps TRBD1 (5 bases). This CDR3 spans 15 amino acids. Trimming pared 5 bases from V and 2 bases from J, leaving 13 bases between. Germline lookup yields CDR1 KGHSH and CDR2 LQKENI. CDR3 region: CASSTLDSPGNTIYF. The CDR3 DNA reads TGTGCCAGCTCAACACTCGACAGTCCTGGAAACACCATATATTTT.

This clone was recorded once. This chain connects TRBV27 to TRBJ1-2; perhaps TRBD1 as D (5 bases). The length of the CDR3 is 16 residues. With 2 bases removed from V and 1 base from J, the gap between germline ends came to 14 bases. Germline CDR1 MNHEY, CDR2 SMNVEV (reference sequence). CDR3 DNA sequence: TGTGCCAGCAGTTTAGGGCGACAGATTTTTAACTATGGCTACACCTTC. Translated: CASSLGRQIFNYGYTF.

The chain couples TRBV4-1 to TRBJ2-7; tentatively, D is TRBD2 (6 bases). V dropped 0 bases and J dropped 4 bases, with 25 bases sitting between them. CDR1 MGHRA and CDR2 YSYEKL come from the germline V gene. This CDR3 spans 19 amino acids. CDR3 sequence reads: CASSQDSFWAGGAYYEQYF. CDR3 bases: TGCGCCAGCAGCCAAGATTCATTCTGGGCGGGCGGGGCCTATTACGAGCAGTACTTC.

The rearrangement joins TRBV5-1 to TRBJ1-4; 8 nucleotides align to TRBD1. The CDR3 totals 17 residues. CDR1 is SGHRS and CDR2 is YFSETQ in the germline V gene. V lost 3 bases to trimming and J lost 1 base; unmatched junction nucleotides: 8. The CDR3 loop is CASSSRRQGITNEKLFF. The CDR3 nucleotides are TGCGCCAGCAGCTCCCGGAGACAGGGGATAACTAATGAAAAACTGTTTTTT.

The chain has TRBV5-6 and TRBJ1-5; no definite D call. This CDR3 comprises 15 residues. Germline V gene lookup returns CDR1 SGHDT and CDR2 YYEEEE. Trimming removed 6 bases at V and 4 bases at J, with 17 bases between. The chain's CDR3 is CASKFAGRENQPQHF. The CDR3 DNA reads as TGTGCCAGCAAGTTTGCCGGACGGGAAAATCAGCCCCAGCATTTT. Together with reference TRBV5-6 and TRBJ1-5, the CDR3 gives the full variable domain: DAGVTQSPTHLIKTRGQQVTLRCSPKSGHDTVSWYQQALGQGPQFIFQYYEEEERQRGNFPDRFSGHQFPNYSSELNVNALLLGDSALYLCASKFAGRENQPQHFGDGTRLSIL.

The chain links TRBV4-2 to TRBJ2-2; D is possibly TRBD2 (5 bases). Germline V lookup: CDR1 LGHNA, CDR2 YNFKEQ. This CDR3 is 16 amino acids long. V dropped 4 bases and J dropped 5 bases, with 17 bases sitting between them. CDR3 nucleotide sequence: TGTGCCAGCAGCCCAGGACTGGTCTCCGCGACCGGGGAGCTGTTTTTT. This encodes CASSPGLVSATGELFF.

The rearrangement links TRBV24-1 to TRBJ2-3; possible D gene TRBD1, 6 bases. The V and J ends lost 3 bases and 2 bases respectively, with 11 bases between them. The germline V gene has CDR1 KGHDR and CDR2 SFDVKD. The CDR3 runs to 15 residues. CDR3 residues: CATSDNRDATDTQYF. CDR3 DNA sequence: TGTGCCACCAGTGATAACAGGGATGCCACAGATACGCAGTATTTT.

V usage is TRBV7-9 and J usage is TRBJ2-7; the match to TRBD2 covers 13 bases. Germline-derived CDR1 and CDR2 are SEHNR and FQNEAQ (reference sequence). Trimming took 3 bases from V and 7 from J; bases not matched to a gene: 0. This CDR3 has 13 amino acids. CDR3 loop: CASSLGLAGEQYF. The CDR3 coding sequence is TGTGCCAGCAGCTTGGGACTAGCGGGAGAGCAGTACTTC.

This clone was seen a single time. The chain employs TRBV6-5 and TRBJ1-1; D unclear. Germline V gives CDR1 MNHEY, CDR2 SVGAGI. This CDR3 comprises 13 residues. The V and J ends lost 6 bases and 1 base respectively, with 9 bases between them. The CDR3 here is CASRPLRNTEAFF. In DNA, the CDR3 is TGTGCCAGCAGGCCCTTGAGGAACACTGAAGCTTTCTTT.

The genes are TRBV10-3 and TRBJ2-3; TRBD1 is a possible D gene (6 bases). Trimming left V 0 bases short and J 5 bases short, with 9 bases between. CDR1 is ENHRY, CDR2 SYGVKD, per germline. The CDR3 sequence is 14 residues long. The CDR3 reads CAISESLQGDTQYF. CDR3 sequence (DNA): TGTGCCATCAGTGAGTCCCTACAGGGAGATACGCAGTATTTT.

This clone was seen more than once but under ten times. This chain connects TRBV7-9 to TRBJ2-7; no firm D call. Trimming shortened V by 1 base and J by 6 bases, and 13 bases separated the two germline ends. From germline, CDR1 is SEHNR and CDR2 FQNEAQ (reference sequence). The CDR3 has 14 residues. The CDR3 sequence: CASSLGHRSGEQYF. CDR3 DNA: TGTGCCAGCAGCTTAGGTCACAGATCTGGCGAGCAGTACTTC.

This chain connects TRBV6-2 or TRBV6-3 to TRBJ2-2; D perhaps matches TRBD2 (6 bases). This CDR3 comprises 14 residues. CDR1 and CDR2 from the germline V gene are MNHEY and SVGEGT. Trimming stripped 0 bases from V and 6 bases from J, with 8 bases between. The CDR3 protein is CASSYSGGSGELFF. The CDR3 nucleotides read TGTGCCAGCAGTTACTCTGGGGGGTCCGGGGAGCTGTTTTTT.

The rearrangement joins TRBV11-3 to TRBJ2-1, with 10 bases lining up with TRBD2. CDR1 and CDR2 (germline): SGHNT, YENEEA. The junction had 2 bases not matched to a gene; V was cut back by 0 bases and J by 6 bases. The CDR3 totals 15 residues. CDR3 coding DNA: TGTGCCAGCAGCTTAGAGTCTAGCGGGAGCAATGAGCAGTTCTTC. This codes for CASSLESSGSNEQFF.

This clone has just a few counts. CDR3 nucleotide sequence: TGTGCCACCAGCCGCGGGACAGGGAGATACGAGCAGTACTTC. Its translation is CATSRGTGRYEQYF. The gene calls are TRBV15 and TRBJ2-7, with 9 nucleotides matching TRBD1. The trim removed 5 bases at V and 4 bases at J, leaving 6 bases unmatched. CDR3 length: 14 residues. Germline CDR1 reads LNHNV; CDR2 reads YYDKDF (reference sequence).

This clone appeared a single time. V and J are TRBV5-6 and TRBJ1-2, with D possibly matching TRBD1 (5 bases). There are 14 residues in the CDR3. Between the trimmed V and J ends, which lost 2 bases and 6 bases, there was a span of 14 bases. Germline CDR1 reads SGHDT; CDR2 reads YYEEEE. DNA for the CDR3: TGTGCCAGCAGCTTTCAGGGTCTTGGGGATGGCTACACCTTC. Amino acids: CASSFQGLGDGYTF.

V is TRBV11-2 and J is TRBJ2-1; 10 positions agree with TRBD2. The germline gives CDR1 SGHAT, CDR2 FQNNGV. V lost 2 bases, J lost 5 bases, and 3 bases stayed unmatched. The CDR3 runs to 15 residues. The CDR3 bases are TGTGCCAGCAGCTTAAAACTAGCGGGGAACAATGAGCAGTTCTTC. This translates into CASSLKLAGNNEQFF.

The gene calls are TRBV11-3 and TRBJ2-7; 8 bases line up with TRBD1. CDR1 and CDR2 (germline): SGHNT, YENEEA. There are 15 residues in the CDR3. J was trimmed by 4 bases and V by 1 base; bases with no gene match: 6. CDR3 region: CASSLGPGGDYEQYF. For the CDR3, the DNA is TGTGCCAGCAGCTTAGGCCCAGGGGGCGATTACGAGCAGTACTTC.

This chain uses TRBV19 with TRBJ2-5, with D hard to call. Per the germline V gene, CDR1 is LNHDA and CDR2 is SQIVND (reference sequence). The CDR3 is made up of 15 amino acids. Trimming shortened V by 0 bases and J by 3 bases, and 11 bases separated the two germline ends. The CDR3 coding sequence is TGTGCCAGTAGTATAGATCCCATTCGCGAAGAGACCCAGTACTTC. It codes for CASSIDPIREETQYF.

The V gene is TRBV12-3 or TRBV12-4, the J gene TRBJ1-2; D not resolved. The V end lost 10 bases, the J end lost 2 bases, and 14 bases lay between the germline ends. This CDR3 is 13 amino acids long. In DNA, the CDR3 is TGTGCCACAAGTACAGACATAAACTATGGCTACACCTTC. Translation gives CATSTDINYGYTF.

In its sample, this clone was seen once. The J gene is TRBJ2-5, the V gene TRBV3-1 (or the pseudogene TRBV3-2); D is possibly TRBD1 (6 bases). This CDR3 region has 15 residues. Looked up from germline, CDR1 is LGHDT and CDR2 is YNNKEL (reference sequence). Trimming left V 4 bases short and J 2 bases short, with 14 bases between. This CDR3 reads CASSLTPDRQETQYF. The CDR3 nucleotides are TGTGCCAGCAGCCTTACCCCGGACAGACAAGAGACCCAGTACTTC.

This clone was recorded a few times. The genes are TRBV19 and TRBJ2-1, with unresolved D. Germline CDR1 reads LNHDA; CDR2 reads SQIVND (reference sequence). The CDR3 length is 12 residues. Trimming stripped 3 bases from V and 4 bases from J, with 4 bases between. The CDR3: CASSMYYNEQFF. The CDR3 region has the DNA TGTGCCAGTAGTATGTATTACAATGAGCAGTTCTTC.

The chain recombines TRBV24-1 with TRBJ2-3; D may be TRBD2 (6 bases). CDR1 is KGHDR and CDR2 is SFDVKD in the germline V gene. The length of the CDR3 is 11 residues. Trimming removed 10 bases from V and 5 bases from J, with 9 bases in between. The CDR3 here is CATRAGDTQYF. In nucleotides, the CDR3 is TGTGCCACTAGAGCGGGAGATACGCAGTATTTT.

The chain carries TRBV2 and TRBJ2-1, with TRBD2 matching over 7 bases. The CDR3 runs 14 residues. Trimming removed 6 bases from V and 7 bases from J; junction bases left unmatched: 9. Germline loops: CDR1 SNHLY, CDR2 FYNNEI. CDR3 sequence reads: CASSERLASNEQFF. As DNA, the CDR3 is TGTGCCAGCAGCGAGCGACTAGCATCTAATGAGCAGTTCTTC. The entire variable domain, with the rest obtained from reference TRBV2 and TRBJ2-1, is as follows: EPEVTQTPSHQVTQMGQEVILRCVPISNHLYFYWYRQILGQKVEFLVSFYNNEISEKSEIFDDQFSVERPDGSNFTLKIRSTKLEDSAMYFCASSERLASNEQFFGPGTRLTVL.